A selection of T cell receptor beta chains follows, all from one sample in a study of cytotoxic CD8 clonotypes in ibrutinib-treated CLL. Method: immunoSEQ multiplex PCR; TCRdb's copy keeps in-frame clones and lacks some. The repertoire holds roughly 180,000 clones, with roughly 72% as singletons. Sequencing used PBMCs, obtained after 24 months of ibrutinib treatment. The receptors shown here come from a human donor with chronic lymphocytic leukemia. Each CDR3 is given with its conserved first and last residue. The order of the fields is V gene, J gene, D gene, clone size, CDR3 protein, CDR3 DNA. A D gene is named only where the DNA matches it firmly. Clone sizes are given selectively: once, few, many, or a class where the clone is expanded.

>TRBV7-8|TRBJ1-1|-|-
CASSLVQDTEAFF
TGTGCCAGCAGCTTAGTTCAGGACACTGAAGCTTTCTTT
>TRBV7-2|TRBJ2-7|-|once
CASSLDRVEGGEQYF
TGTGCCAGCAGCCTCGACAGGGTGGAGGGCGGCGAGCAGTACTTC
>TRBV19|TRBJ2-7|-|-
CASSTPMDSYEQYF
TGTGCCAGTAGTACCCCTATGGACAGCTACGAGCAGTACTTC
>TRBV7-6|TRBJ2-3|-|-
CASSLFRPGIDTQYF
TGTGCCAGCAGCTTATTTCGTCCAGGGATAGATACGCAGTATTTT
>TRBV6-5|TRBJ2-5|TRBD1|-
CASSPGTGTQYF
TGTGCCAGCAGTCCCGGGACAGGGACCCAGTACTTC
>TRBV9|TRBJ2-7|TRBD2|-
CASSGTSGMVHEQYF
TGTGCCAGCAGCGGAACTAGCGGGATGGTCCACGAGCAGTACTTC
>TRBV10-3|TRBJ1-2|-|-
CAISLSGTTVNYGYTF
TGTGCCATCAGCTTGAGTGGGACAACCGTTAACTATGGCTACACCTTC
>TRBV2|TRBJ1-2|-|-
CASSDPGPISRTF
TGTGCCAGCAGTGATCCTGGCCCGATTTCGCGGACCTTC
>TRBV15|TRBJ2-1|-|-
CATSRGRVSSYNEQFF
TGTGCCACCAGCAGAGGCCGGGTGAGCTCCTACAATGAGCAGTTCTTC
>TRBV4-2|TRBJ2-1|TRBD2|-
CASSPGFETSGYNEQFF
TGTGCCAGCAGCCCAGGTTTTGAGACTAGCGGCTACAATGAGCAGTTCTTC
>TRBV9|TRBJ2-1|-|-
CASSVAARAHNEQFF
TGTGCCAGCAGCGTAGCTGCGAGGGCGCACAATGAGCAGTTCTTC
>TRBV7-8|TRBJ1-2|-|once
CASNPKPGNRGNYGYTF
TGTGCCAGCAACCCTAAACCCGGGAATCGCGGGAACTATGGCTACACCTTC
>TRBV15|TRBJ2-5|TRBD2|-
CATSKTSGRGETQYF
TGTGCCACCAGCAAGACTAGCGGGAGGGGAGAGACCCAGTACTTC
>TRBV29-1|TRBJ2-6|-|-
CSAEGGEGSGANVLTF
TGCAGCGCCGAGGGAGGTGAGGGGTCTGGGGCCAACGTCCTGACTTTC
>TRBV9|TRBJ1-3|TRBD1|-
CASSVTGAGNTIYF
TGTGCCAGCAGCGTTACAGGGGCTGGAAACACCATATATTTT